The 7 T cell receptor beta chains below come from one sample, sequenced in a study of blood T cell repertoires in COVID-19. Sequencing used immunoSEQ multiplex PCR; TCRdb keeps in-frame clones, though not all of them. The repertoire holds some 200,000 clones, 80% to 90% seen once, with about a tenth in the top ten. Sequencing was carried out using PBMCs or T cells enriched from blood (not recorded which). The receptor source for this set is a man in his late teens or twenties with acute COVID-19.

The chain employs TRBV4-3 and TRBJ2-7; TRBD1 matches 8 bases. Germline trimming cut 1 base from V and 3 bases from J; bases unmatched to any gene: 5. The germline CDR1 and CDR2 sequences are LGHNA and YSLEER. The CDR3 spans 15 residues. CDR3 amino acids: CASSQGGTGHYEQYF. In DNA, the CDR3 is TGCGCCAGCAGCCAAGGCGGGACAGGTCACTACGAGCAGTACTTC.

V and J are TRBV15 and TRBJ2-1; the match to TRBD2 covers 12 bases. V was clipped by 0 bases and J by 7 bases; unmatched bases: 7. The germline gives CDR1 LNHNV, CDR2 YYDKDF (reference sequence). The CDR3 has 17 amino acids. The CDR3 DNA is TGTGCCACCAGCAGAGATATGGGGCTAGCGGGAGGGAATGAGCAGTTCTTC. It translates to CATSRDMGLAGGNEQFF.

Only a few counts were recorded for this clone. The genes are TRBV28 and TRBJ1-1; TRBD1 might be the D (6 bases). CDR1 and CDR2 from the germline V gene are MDHEN and SYDVKM. Trimming pared 2 bases from V and 11 bases from J, leaving 15 bases between. The CDR3 has 13 amino acids. The DNA of the CDR3 is TGTGCCAGCAGTTTACGGGACACCTTACGGGCTTTCTTT. Translated, it gives CASSLRDTLRAFF.

This clone was detected once. The chain carries TRBV10-1 and TRBJ1-1, with unresolved D. CDR1 and CDR2 from the germline V gene are WNHNN and SYGVQD (reference sequence). This CDR3 is 12 amino acids long. Trimming took 0 bases from V and 14 from J, leaving 13 bases between them. The CDR3 spells CASSESTGRLFF. The DNA for the CDR3 is TGCGCCAGCAGTGAGTCGACGGGTCGATTATTCTTT.

The chain combines TRBV14 with TRBJ1-6; TRBD1 matches at 7 bases. The CDR3 runs to 16 residues. Germline trimming cut 4 bases from V and 7 bases from J; bases unmatched to any gene: 10. Germline CDR1 and CDR2: SGHDN and FVKESK. CDR3 DNA: TGTGCCAGCAGCCGCCTAGGCGGGACAGTCAATTCACCCCTCCACTTT. Its translation is CASSRLGGTVNSPLHF.

The rearrangement links TRBV28 to TRBJ2-7; TRBD2 agrees at 8 bases. Unmatched junction bases numbered 10, after V lost 6 bases and J lost 3 bases. This CDR3 comprises 15 residues. Per the germline V gene, CDR1 is MDHEN and CDR2 is SYDVKM. The CDR3 DNA follows: TGTGCCAGCAGACGGGCGGCGGCGGGGGGCTACGAGCAGTACTTC. It is translated as CASRRAAAGGYEQYF.

The chain combines TRBV28 with TRBJ2-2; a weak D match, TRBD2 (6 bases). This CDR3 is built from 16 residues. Germline-derived CDR1 and CDR2 are MDHEN and SYDVKM. Trimming removed 10 bases from V and 1 base from J, with 19 bases in between. DNA of the CDR3: TGTGCCATCAAACCTGGGGGAGGCGGGAACACCGGGGAGCTGTTTTTT. The encoded protein is CAIKPGGGGNTGELFF. Full variable domain (remainder filled in from reference TRBV28 and TRBJ2-2): DVKVTQSSRYLVKRTGEKVFLECVQDMDHENMFWYRQDPGLGLRLIYFSYDVKMKEKGDIPEGYSVSREKKERFSLILESASTNQTSMYLCAIKPGGGGNTGELFFGEGSRLTVL.